This T cell receptor beta chain is from a study of T cell responses to AZD1222 COVID-19 vaccine. Study observations and caveats: Only 5 or 6 AZD1222 recipients were seropositive at baseline. Spike-wide vaccine-associated CD4 TCRs dominated at 160-218 and 743-854. Reportedly, nearly half of unique spike TCRs recognized epitopes outside B.1.351/B.1.1.7 mutations.

As regards this clone: Its specificity is unknown.

CDR1 and CDR2 (germline): SGHTA, FQGNSA. V was pared by 2 bases and J by 5 bases, with 10 bases between. CDR3 length equals 13 residues. The assay was immunoSEQ multiplex PCR, and TCRdb's table has in-frame clones only and misses some. The repertoire holds 150,000 or so clones, with around 90% as singletons. The sequence was obtained from an adult in good health. The starting material was peripheral blood, obtained on day 0 of AZD1222 vaccination. The genes are TRBV7-2 and TRBJ2-7; D not resolved. The CDR3 reads CASSLLQPHEQYF. The CDR3 DNA sequence: TGTGCCAGCAGCTTACTCCAACCCCACGAGCAGTACTTC.